One sample yielded the 17 T cell receptor beta chains listed below, sequenced in a study of blood T cell repertoires in COVID-19. Profiling relied on immunoSEQ multiplex PCR, and the TCRdb table lists in-frame clones only, not all of them. The data contain more than 90,000 clones, approximately 91% of them singletons. Material: peripheral blood. The receptor set was obtained from a man aged 50 to 60 with acute or convalescent COVID-19.

As regards this clone: One end of the junction fails to match germline, which may point to a read error. The rearrangement links TRBV10-2 to TRBJ1-3, with D possibly being TRBD1 (6 bases). Germline V gene sequence: CDR1 WSHSY, CDR2 SAAADI. This CDR3 spans 14 amino acids. CDR3 amino acids: CASIESGQGNTIYF. For the CDR3, the DNA is TGCGCCAGCATTGAGTCGGGACAAGGAAACACCATATATTTT.

The rearrangement links TRBV19 to TRBJ1-1; D is uncertain. Germline V gives CDR1 LNHDA, CDR2 SQIVND (reference sequence). The V end lost 6 bases, the J end lost 1 base, and 15 bases lay between the germline ends. The CDR3 length is 15 residues. The CDR3 loop is CASSNERGGNTEAFF. CDR3 sequence (DNA): TGTGCCAGTAGCAACGAGCGGGGAGGGAACACTGAAGCTTTCTTT.

This sequence joins TRBV28 and TRBJ2-1; 12 positions match TRBD2. Germline loops: CDR1 MDHEN, CDR2 SYDVKM. V lost 3 bases to trimming and J lost 7 bases; unmatched junction nucleotides: 7. The CDR3 is made up of 16 amino acids. The CDR3 sequence is CASSFSRLAGGNEQFF. In nucleotides, the CDR3 is TGTGCCAGCAGTTTCTCCCGGCTAGCGGGGGGGAATGAGCAGTTCTTC.

This sequence joins TRBV3-1 (or the pseudogene TRBV3-2) and TRBJ1-1; TRBD1 is a possible D gene (5 bases). V gave up 1 base and J gave up 5 bases, with 11 bases separating them. From germline, CDR1 is LGHDT and CDR2 YNNKEL (reference sequence). This CDR3 spans 14 amino acids. CDR3 loop: CASSQAPGKTEAFF. The CDR3 bases are TGTGCCAGCAGCCAAGCTCCAGGGAAGACTGAAGCTTTCTTT.

The chain is built from TRBV15 and TRBJ1-2; 9 bases map to TRBD1. The V gene end was trimmed by 6 bases and the J gene end by 4 bases; junction bases not matched to a gene: 9. Germline V gene lookup returns CDR1 LNHNV and CDR2 YYDKDF (reference sequence). This CDR3 contains 15 residues. In DNA, the CDR3 is TGTGCCACCAGACGCGGACAGGGGCTGATCTATGGCTACACCTTC. Translated, it gives CATRRGQGLIYGYTF.

The DNA of the CDR3 is TGTGCCAGCAGTTACTACCGGGACAGCAATTCACCCCTCCACTTT. Translated, it gives CASSYYRDSNSPLHF. The V gene is TRBV6-5, the J gene TRBJ1-6, with 7 bases that match TRBD1. CDR1 and CDR2 from the germline V gene are MNHEY and SVGAGI. V shed 1 base and J 7 bases; nucleotides not matched to a gene: 4. The CDR3 loop spans 15 amino acids.

The chain couples TRBV15 to TRBJ1-2; 7 bases map to TRBD1. Unmatched junction bases numbered 9, after V lost 8 bases and J lost 3 bases. The CDR3 consists of 14 residues. Germline values: CDR1 LNHNV, CDR2 YYDKDF (reference sequence). The CDR3 coding sequence is TGTGCCACCGGCTCCGGACAGGCCGACTATGGCTACACCTTC. Its translation: CATGSGQADYGYTF.

The chain combines TRBV7-8 with TRBJ2-7, with 7 nucleotides matching TRBD2. This CDR3 region has 13 residues. V was pared by 5 bases and J by 5 bases, with 6 bases of the junction left unmatched. Germline CDR1 SGHVS, CDR2 FQNEAQ. CDR3 sequence (DNA): TGTGCCAGCAGCGACCGGGACTACGACGAGCAGTACTTC. It translates to CASSDRDYDEQYF.

The chain recombines TRBV28 with TRBJ2-7; the D gene is possibly TRBD1 (6 bases). V shed 3 bases and J shed 0 bases, with 15 bases lying between them. The CDR3 is 16 residues long. The germline CDR1 and CDR2 sequences are MDHEN and SYDVKM. The CDR3 protein is CASSFSKDRNSYEQYF. CDR3 sequence (DNA): TGTGCCAGCAGTTTTTCTAAGGACAGAAACTCCTACGAGCAGTACTTC.

J is TRBJ1-3 and V is TRBV6-5; D is ambiguous. The CDR3 loop spans 14 amino acids. The V gene lost 7 bases and the J gene lost 0 bases, with 10 bases spanning the gap. The V gene's germline CDR1 is MNHEY and CDR2 SVGAGI. CDR3 region: CASMYTSSGNTIYF. For the CDR3, the DNA is TGTGCCAGCATGTACACTAGCTCTGGAAACACCATATATTTT.

V usage is TRBV7-9 and J usage is TRBJ1-4; perhaps TRBD1 as D (5 bases). Trimming cost V 5 bases and J 5 bases, with 12 bases left between them. The germline CDR1 and CDR2 sequences are SEHNR and FQNEAQ (reference sequence). CDR3 length: 14 amino acids. The chain's CDR3 is CASSQGSGNEKLFF. The CDR3 DNA reads TGTGCCAGCAGCCAAGGGTCAGGGAATGAAAAACTGTTTTTT.

The chain combines TRBV6-2 or TRBV6-3 with TRBJ1-2; D unresolved. V lost 4 bases and J lost 1, with 4 bases in between. Germline-derived CDR1 and CDR2 are MNHEY and SVGEGT. This CDR3 is 12 amino acids long. CDR3 sequence: CASSSDNYGYTF. The CDR3 DNA follows: TGTGCCAGCAGTTCAGATAACTATGGCTACACCTTC.

As for this clone: At one end, the junction sequence differs from germline, possibly due to a read error. This sequence joins TRBV28 and TRBJ2-7; 10 nucleotides align to TRBD2. Germline V CDR1 and CDR2: MDHEN, SYDVKM. This CDR3 has 15 residues. The CDR3 protein is CASSFTGTSAYEQYF. CDR3 DNA sequence: TGTGCCAGCAGTTTCACCGGGACTAGCGCCTATGAGCAGTACTTC.

The chain has TRBV11-2 and TRBJ1-5, with D maybe TRBD1 (6 bases). Per the germline V gene, CDR1 is SGHAT and CDR2 is FQNNGV. With 4 bases removed from V and 1 base from J, the gap between germline ends came to 8 bases. The CDR3 sequence is 14 residues long. The CDR3 here is CASSSGQSNQPQHF. The CDR3 DNA is TGTGCCAGCAGCTCAGGACAGAGCAATCAGCCCCAGCATTTT. Full variable domain (missing parts from reference TRBV11-2 and TRBJ1-5): EAGVAQSPRYKIIEKRQSVAFWCNPISGHATLYWYQQILGQGPKLLIQFQNNGVVDDSQLPKDRFSAERLKGVDSTLKIQPAKLEDSAVYLCASSSGQSNQPQHFGDGTRLSIL.

This clone was detected only once. The chain uses TRBV25-1 and TRBJ1-6; TRBD1 matches at 8 bases. This CDR3 comprises 15 residues. After removal of 1 base from V and 10 bases from J, the junction contained 6 bases not matched to a gene. CDR1 and CDR2 (germline): MGHDK, SYGVNS. CDR3 protein: CASSESPGGRSPLHF. In DNA form, the CDR3 reads TGTGCCAGCAGTGAATCTCCAGGGGGCAGATCACCCCTCCACTTT.

J is TRBJ1-5 and V is TRBV7-2; weak D call: TRBD1 (5 bases). V shed 5 bases and J shed 4 bases, with 6 bases lying between them. The germline V gene has CDR1 SGHTA and CDR2 FQGNSA. The CDR3 has 12 amino acids. CDR3 residues: CASSQGNQPQHF. CDR3 sequence (DNA): TGTGCCAGCAGCCAGGGAAATCAGCCCCAGCATTTT. Full variable domain (outside the CDR3, taken from reference TRBV7-2 and TRBJ1-5): GAGVSQSPSNKVTEKGKDVELRCDPISGHTALYWYRQSLGQGLEFLIYFQGNSAPDKSGLPSDRFSAERTGGSVSTLTIQRTQQEDSAVYLCASSQGNQPQHFGDGTRLSIL.

The chain couples TRBV11-3 to TRBJ1-5, with 10 bases identical to TRBD1. The CDR3 loop spans 15 amino acids. Germline V gene lookup returns CDR1 SGHNT and CDR2 YENEEA. V shed 0 bases, J shed 7 bases, and the junction held 3 bases outside the gene matches. The CDR3 protein is CASSLEDRGGQPQHF. For the CDR3, the DNA is TGTGCCAGCAGCTTAGAGGACAGGGGGGGACAGCCCCAGCATTTT.